This is a list of T cell receptor beta chains from one sample in a study of CD8 T cells in ankylosing spondylitis. Each CDR3 protein is one row after TCRdb ran MiXCR on the 5' RACE reads. There are about 250,000 distinct CDR3 sequences in the sample; around 32% occur only once, and approximately 4.6% lies in the top ten. Source material: blood, either unsorted or a sorted T cell fraction (not recorded which). These receptors were taken from a male donor with ankylosing spondylitis or in good health (not recorded which). Each CDR3 is given with its conserved first and last residue. D genes are given only for firm matches. The size entry is marked missing in some rows and otherwise reads once, few, many or a size class.

>TRBJ2-3|.|few|TRBV18
CASSPPYPKADTQYF
TGTGCCAGCTCACCACCATACCCGAAGGCAGATACGCAGTATTTT
>TRBJ2-1|TRBD2|few|TRBV6-1
CASSPAGGGGYNEQFF
TGTGCCAGCTCGCCAGCGGGGGGCGGTGGCTACAATGAGCAGTTCTTC
>TRBJ2-2|.|.|TRBV27
CASSFGDTTGELFF
TGTGCCAGCAGTTTCGGGGACACCACCGGGGAGCTGTTTTTT
>TRBJ2-3|TRBD2|few|TRBV10-3
CALRTSGVSTDTQYF
TGTGCCCTAAGGACTAGCGGCGTGAGCACAGATACGCAGTATTTT
>TRBJ2-1|TRBD2|few|TRBV12-3/TRBV12-4
CASSLAAGGYNEQFF
TGTGCCAGCAGTTTAGCAGCGGGGGGGTATAATGAGCAGTTCTTC
>TRBJ2-2|.|.|TRBV11-1
CASGLGTKNTGELFF
TGTGCCAGCGGTCTGGGGACAAAGAACACCGGGGAGCTGTTTTTT
>TRBJ2-1|.|few|TRBV5-1
CASSLVGGIYNEQFF
TGCGCCAGCAGCTTGGTTGGGGGCATTTACAATGAGCAGTTCTTC
>TRBJ2-2|.|few|TRBV6-5
CASRSGTGELFF
TGTGCCAGCAGGAGCGGTACCGGGGAGCTGTTTTTT
>TRBJ2-3|TRBD2|.|TRBV10-1
CASSESVSGGPTLLTDTQYF
TGCGCCAGCAGTGAGTCTGTTAGCGGGGGGCCTACCCTGCTCACAGATACGCAGTATTTT
>TRBJ2-5|.|few|TRBV30
CAITRDSSEETQYF
TGTGCCATCACCCGGGACTCCTCGGAGGAGACCCAGTACTTC
>TRBJ2-7|.|few|TRBV12-3/TRBV12-4
CASSKQGALAYEQYF
TGTGCCAGCAGCAAACAGGGCGCTTTGGCCTACGAGCAGTACTTC
>TRBJ1-1|.|many|TRBV20-1
CSAQKVIEAFF
TGCAGTGCCCAGAAGGTTATAGAAGCTTTCTTT
>TRBJ2-3|TRBD2|.|TRBV29-1
CSVEDAGLVRGTQYF
TGCAGCGTTGAAGATGCGGGACTAGTGAGGGGTACGCAGTATTTT
>TRBJ1-1|.|.|TRBV12-3/TRBV12-4
CASSRRYTEAFF
TGTGCCAGCAGCCGCCGGTACACTGAAGCTTTCTTT
>TRBJ2-5|.|.|TRBV28
CAHRPTPMVGEETQYF
TGTGCCCATCGGCCGACCCCAATGGTCGGGGAAGAGACCCAGTACTTC
>TRBJ1-2|.|.|TRBV3-1
CASYQTGVYGYTF
TGTGCCAGCTACCAAACAGGAGTTTATGGCTACACCTTC
>TRBJ2-7|.|.|TRBV10-3
CAISDPLTTTYEQYF
TGTGCCATCAGTGATCCTTTGACAACCACCTACGAGCAGTACTTC
>TRBJ2-7|.|.|TRBV5-5
CASSADTSYEQYF
TGTGCCAGCAGCGCCGACACCTCCTACGAGCAGTACTTC
>TRBJ2-3|.|.|TRBV29-1
CSVAPRATDTQYF
TGCAGCGTTGCACCGAGGGCCACAGATACGCAGTATTTT
>TRBJ2-1|TRBD2|.|TRBV5-6
CASSAGVSPYDYNEQFF
TGTGCCAGCAGCGCGGGGGTGAGTCCCTATGACTACAATGAGCAGTTCTTC
>TRBJ2-2|TRBD1|.|TRBV12-3/TRBV12-4
CASTASPGQVVTRNTGELFF
TGTGCCAGCACCGCGTCACCGGGACAGGTCGTTACCAGGAACACCGGGGAGCTGTTTTTT
>TRBJ2-3|.|few|TRBV20-1
CSVSDRRTDTQYF
TGCAGTGTCTCAGACAGGAGGACAGATACGCAGTATTTT
>TRBJ1-1|.|few|TRBV7-2
CASSLDPGTVNTEAFF
TGTGCCAGCAGCTTAGACCCTGGGACTGTCAACACTGAAGCTTTCTTT
>TRBJ2-1|.|.|TRBV7-8
CASSTGRGGFF
TGTGCCAGCAGCACGGGACGGGGTGGGTTCTTC
>TRBJ1-1|.|.|TRBV15
CATRVSMNTEAFF
TGTGCCACCAGGGTGAGCATGAACACTGAAGCTTTCTTT
>TRBJ2-2|.|once|TRBV2
CASNLGGLRTGELFF
TGTGCCAGCAACCTGGGGGGGCTTCGAACCGGGGAGCTGTTTTTT
>TRBJ2-3|TRBD2|few|TRBV4-2
CASSQVGSGGAGDTQYF
TGTGCCAGCAGCCAAGTTGGGAGCGGGGGGGCCGGAGATACGCAGTATTTT
>TRBJ2-7|.|.|TRBV20-1
CSARGRSYEQYF
TGCAGTGCTAGAGGCCGATCCTACGAGCAGTACTTC
>TRBJ2-7|.|.|TRBV28
CASLSEESSYEQYF
TGTGCCAGCCTATCCGAAGAGAGCTCCTACGAGCAGTACTTC
>TRBJ1-1|.|.|TRBV5-1
CASSLDAASDLEAFF
TGCGCCAGCAGCTTGGATGCCGCCAGCGACTTGGAAGCTTTCTTT
>TRBJ1-1|.|.|TRBV20-1
CSARRGRAQKGQSTEAFF
TGCAGTGCTAGGAGGGGCCGGGCCCAAAAGGGTCAGAGTACTGAAGCTTTCTTT
>TRBJ1-1|.|.|TRBV20-1
CSARDRIAVIVMGTEAFF
TGCAGTGCTAGAGATCGTATTGCGGTAATCGTCATGGGCACTGAAGCTTTCTTT
>TRBJ1-1|.|.|TRBV20-1
CSVETGLNTEAFF
TGCAGTGTTGAGACTGGGTTGAACACTGAAGCTTTCTTT
>TRBJ2-1|.|few|TRBV4-1
CASSQDTYGDEQFF
TGCGCCAGCAGCCAAGATACCTACGGGGATGAGCAGTTCTTC
>TRBJ2-5|TRBD2|few|TRBV20-1
CRGQRGGQETQYF
TGCAGAGGACAGCGGGGGGGCCAAGAGACCCAGTACTTC
>TRBJ2-7|TRBD2|many|TRBV29-1
CSVEGWASGRPGEQYF
TGCAGCGTTGAAGGGTGGGCTAGCGGGCGCCCGGGCGAGCAGTACTTC